A single sample is the source of the 5 T cell receptor beta chains below, sequenced in a study of PD-L1 blockade in urothelial cancer. The repertoire was sequenced with immunoSEQ multiplex PCR; TCRdb's copy has only in-frame clones and lacks some. This sample carries over 45,000 clones, around 84% of them seen once, and the ten largest clones take about 20%. The time point: pretreatment peripheral blood. The sample here was PBMCs, taken around atezolizumab (anti-PD-L1) treatment. The receptors here all came from a man aged 55 to 70 with urothelial cancer.

The chain couples TRBV27 to TRBJ1-1; maybe TRBD1 (6 bases). Between the trimmed V and J ends, which lost 4 bases and 3 bases, there was a span of 12 bases. The CDR3 length is 14 residues. Germline assignment: CDR1 MNHEY and CDR2 SMNVEV (reference sequence). CDR3 nucleotide sequence: TGTGCCAGCAGTTCGCAGGGGTGGGACACTGAAGCTTTCTTT. Translating it yields CASSSQGWDTEAFF.

The gene calls are TRBV5-1 and TRBJ2-5; no definite D call. The ends were cut back, 0 bases at V and 1 base at J, with 10 bases in the middle. Germline V gives CDR1 SGHRS, CDR2 YFSETQ. The CDR3 extends over 15 amino acids. The CDR3 nucleotides read TGCGCCAGCAGCTTGGTGGGTACAGTCCAAGAGACCCAGTACTTC. Its translation is CASSLVGTVQETQYF.

This chain links TRBV6-1 with TRBJ2-5, with D possibly being TRBD2 (6 bases). Trimming removed 1 base from V and 7 bases from J, with 19 bases in between. Germline-derived CDR1 and CDR2 are MNHNS and SASEGT. The CDR3 has 16 residues. The CDR3 region has the DNA TGTGCCAGCAGTGAAGGTGGGCGGGACCGGGTGGTGACCCAGTACTTC. It specifies CASSEGGRDRVVTQYF.

The J gene is TRBJ2-1, the V gene TRBV29-1, with 7 bases fitting TRBD2. V lost 4 bases to trimming and J lost 4 bases; unmatched junction nucleotides: 7. The CDR3 contains 14 residues. The germline V gene encodes CDR1 SQVTM and CDR2 ANQGSEA. This CDR3 is CSVGSLADYNEQFF. The CDR3 DNA follows: TGCAGCGTTGGCAGTCTAGCGGATTACAATGAGCAGTTCTTC.

The chain has TRBV5-1 and TRBJ2-7, with 8 bases that match TRBD1. Trimming at V came to 5 bases and at J to 0 bases, leaving 4 bases not matched to a gene. The CDR3 is made up of 14 amino acids. Germline V gene data show CDR1 as SGHRS and CDR2 as YFSETQ. The CDR3 DNA reads as TGCGCCAGCAGGTCCGGGACAGGCTCCTACGAGCAGTACTTC. Its protein is CASRSGTGSYEQYF. The full variable domain, completed using reference TRBV5-1 and TRBJ2-7, is KAGVTQTPRYLIKTRGQQVTLSCSPISGHRSVSWYQQTPGQGLQFLFEYFSETQRNKGNFPGRFSGRQFSNSRSEMNVSTLELGDSALYLCASRSGTGSYEQYFGPGTRLTVT.